Listed here is a single T cell receptor (beta chain). Its antigen is unidentified. The data were taken from a study of T cell responses to AZD1222 COVID-19 vaccine. The wider study: Second-dose recipients at about 4 or about 12 weeks were treated as one pooled group.

This CDR3 spans 13 amino acids. Germline V gene lookup returns CDR1 KGHSH and CDR2 LQKENI. V was clipped by 6 bases and J by 0 bases, with 6 bases between them. The data were produced by immunoSEQ multiplex PCR, yet TCRdb's version contains in-frame clones alone and is incomplete. Of approximately 100,000 clones in the sample, approximately 93% were seen once. Findings and limits, study-wide: Donors were mostly white British, more females; clonal diversity possibly underestimated. Nearly half of spike-specific TCRs reportedly target unmutated variant regions.

The specimen was peripheral blood, collected on day 0 of AZD1222 vaccination. V is TRBV18 and J is TRBJ1-3; no definite D call. The clonotype comes from an adult in good health. CDR3 nucleotides: TGTGCCAGCTCCCTCCCCTCTGGAAACACCATATATTTT. This encodes CASSLPSGNTIYF.